This record looks at one T cell receptor (beta chain) sequence and its context. Its antigen is undetermined. The V segment lost 10 bases and the J segment 5 bases; nucleotides outside the gene matches: 10. CDR1 is SGHAT, CDR2 FQNNGV, per germline. The CDR3 covers 13 residues. Terminally differentiated effector memory CD45RA+ cells were left out of the naive CD8 fraction, which was CD45RO-negative and positively selected for CCR7. Every subset's genomic DNA went evenly onto several immunoSEQ plates. Some 30,000 T cell genomes, or around 180 ng DNA, went into the sorted-subset replicate PCRs. Clones were read by immunoSEQ multiplex PCR, and TCRdb kept only the in-frame ones, dropping some. The sample holds nearly 2 million clones, about 95% seen once. The data were obtained in a study of shared clonotypes between healthy human individuals. Findings of the study overall: Across subsets, estimated richness was generally greater for naive than for memory populations. Sequencing depth was expected to influence donor clonotype sharing.

This clonotype originated in a man aged 18-30 years in good health. The chain carries TRBV11-2 and TRBJ1-1; 7 nucleotides match TRBD1. Sequenced sample: naive CD8+ T cells sorted from blood. CDR3 protein: CATAGTDRTEAFF. The CDR3, as DNA: TGTGCCACCGCGGGGACAGACCGGACTGAAGCTTTCTTT.